Sequencing of this T cell receptor (beta chain) was carried out in a study of blood T cells in healthy people across ages (dated by TCRdb to the mid-2010s). In the study overall: Template switching captured roughly one uniquely barcoded TCR beta cDNA molecule per two T cells in model experiments. The study analyzed two additional independent replicas of 1 million unique cDNA reads from the same blood draw for two donors, one aged 18 to 30 and one aged 80 or older. Four age groups were formed from the donors: young (average about 17 years), middle-aged (around 37), aged (more than 55) and long-lived (approximately 78). To track age-related changes in TCR beta repertoire diversity, the study relied on deep sequencing normalized with unique cDNA molecular identifiers. Donors of different ages were randomly distributed across sequencing lanes to avoid experimental bias. Points the paper makes about the study in general: There was a strong correlation between observed TCR beta diversity and the percentage of naive T cells measured by flow cytometry. Since profiling was done on bulk unsorted PBMCs, naive and antigen-experienced compartments could not be conclusively compared. Estimates of total diversity based on one million sequenced T cells were considered lower bounds and underestimates. The CMV infection status of donors was not known, potentially confounding age-related changes in expanded clonotypes. As age increased, observed TCR beta diversity per million T cells dropped in a roughly linear way, and a significant reduction was already evident by age 40. The long-lived group showed more naive CD4+ T cells, fewer expanded clones and increased TCR diversity than the aged group, suggesting age selection.

With regard to this clonotype: The clone's antigen remains unknown. Qualities for individual bases were not recorded, and no much larger clone is one base off.

The donors were under 40 Caucasian individuals from Russia, aged roughly 6 to 100 years, who were systemically healthy. Roughly 10 milliliters of peripheral blood were collected from each donor into EDTA-treated Vacutainer tubes. Ficoll-Paque density-gradient centrifugation was used to isolate PBMCs, with at least 6.5 million per sample. Trizol reagent was used to extract total RNA from the PBMCs, yielding at least 6 micrograms per sample. For every donor, flow cytometry on a PBMC aliquot measured the percentage of naive CD45RAhigh/CD27high T cells. Library construction relied on 5' RACE. The data were produced on an Illumina HiSeq 2500. The second PCR ran for about 6 to 12 cycles and used a J-beta primer mix along with a sample-barcoded 5' primer. Each TCR beta cDNA molecule received a unique molecular identifier from a template-switch 5' adaptor carrying 12 random nucleotides. Each sample yielded at least 3 million CDR3-containing paired-end reads. All of the RNA was converted into first-strand cDNA using the Mint cDNA synthesis kit, with a TRBC-specific oligonucleotide serving as the primer. All cDNA was treated with uracil-DNA glycosylase and then went through a first 18-cycle PCR with the universal primers M1SS and BC2_uni_R. As for how the authors treated the data: For normalization, 1 million high-quality reads, each with a distinct molecular identifier, were randomly selected from each sample. Reads sharing molecular identifiers were discarded rather than binned into consensus sequences. MiTCR, run with a Q25 quality threshold and the strictest error-elimination algorithm, handled CDR3 identification, clonotype clustering and error correction. A nonparametric unseen species model with Euler transformation was used to estimate a lower bound on total TCR beta diversity. TCRdb's own reprocessing of the public reads used fastp at Q25 and MiXCR and kept productive beta chains. Under each unique CDR3 protein, matching rows form one entry showing the most common genes and DNA. V and J calls and clone size were set by TCRdb, not the authors. The sample has hundreds of thousands of distinct CDR3 sequences on record, 49% of them singletons. The ten top clones hold roughly 30% of the sample.

Reading the germline V gene gives CDR1 MDHEN and CDR2 SYDVKM. Trimming costs V 6 bases and J 8 bases, and their ends lie 20 bases apart. Its CDR3 holds 15 amino acids, cysteine through phenylalanine. Only the CDR3 region is kept as DNA, spanning 45 bases read in frame from base 1. The clonotype originates from a woman aged 60-70 years in good health. Sequenced input: blood. The V gene is TRBV28 and the J gene is TRBJ2-1; the D call is possibly TRBD1 or TRBD2, each sharing 5 bases. The nucleotide sequence reads as follows: TGTGCCAGCAGGGAACCAGGGACCCTTATCCATGAGCAGTTCTTC. Translated, it reads CASREPGTLIHEQFF.